Listed below are T cell receptor beta chains from one sample, sequenced in a study of OX40 agonist ivuxolimab in advanced cancers. Profiling relied on immunoSEQ multiplex PCR, and the TCRdb table lists in-frame clones only, not all of them. The table shows tens of thousands of clones, with around nine tenths occurring only once. Source: CD4+ or CD8+ T cells sorted from blood, taken in a trial of the OX40 agonist ivuxolimab. These TCRs come from an adult with an advanced solid tumor such as melanoma, head and neck, liver or kidney cancer. CDR3s include the opening cysteine and the closing phenylalanine or tryptophan.

v_gene: TRBV27; j_gene: TRBJ2-7; CDR3aa: CASSLSGARPYEQYF
v_gene: TRBV30; j_gene: TRBJ2-7; CDR3aa: CASHQGGYEQYF
v_gene: TRBV9; j_gene: TRBJ2-1; CDR3aa: CASSGSSGGANSRHEQFF
v_gene: TRBV19; j_gene: TRBJ1-4; CDR3aa: CASSSYRDRVSEKLFF
v_gene: TRBV19; j_gene: TRBJ2-1; CDR3aa: CASSTRQGGYNEQFF
v_gene: TRBV7-2; j_gene: TRBJ1-3; CDR3aa: CASRPPGRTAGNTIYF
v_gene: TRBV6-6; j_gene: TRBJ2-7; CDR3aa: CASSPLGLNHYEQYF
v_gene: TRBV5-1; j_gene: TRBJ2-1; CDR3aa: CASSLEGTNDNEQFF
v_gene: TRBV18; j_gene: TRBJ2-7; CDR3aa: CASSQGQAYEQYF
v_gene: TRBV21-1; j_gene: TRBJ1-3; CDR3aa: CAREGANGNTIYF
v_gene: TRBV27; j_gene: TRBJ1-1; CDR3aa: CASSASARPNTEAFF
v_gene: TRBV18; j_gene: TRBJ2-7; CDR3aa: CASSRQGPYEQYF
v_gene: TRBV6-1; j_gene: TRBJ2-1; CDR3aa: CATPRGQIARDEQFF
v_gene: TRBV5-8; j_gene: TRBJ1-1; CDR3aa: CASSPWSPRAFF
v_gene: TRBV20-1; j_gene: TRBJ2-7; CDR3aa: CSAPRAYEQYF
v_gene: TRBV6-6; j_gene: TRBJ2-7; CDR3aa: CASSLGFRDSYEQYF
v_gene: TRBV7-3; j_gene: TRBJ2-7; CDR3aa: CASSQGQGAGEQYF
v_gene: TRBV15; j_gene: TRBJ1-1; CDR3aa: CATSREQGVDTEAFF
v_gene: TRBV27; j_gene: TRBJ1-1; CDR3aa: CASSKKGQGVTEAFF
v_gene: TRBV30; j_gene: TRBJ2-5; CDR3aa: CAWSAGLSETQYF
v_gene: TRBV5-4; j_gene: TRBJ2-3; CDR3aa: CASSLGESSSDTQYF
v_gene: TRBV5-1; j_gene: TRBJ2-2; CDR3aa: CASSDLGELFF
v_gene: TRBV30; j_gene: TRBJ1-1; CDR3aa: CAWRAGLTVNTEAFF
v_gene: TRBV10-3; j_gene: TRBJ1-3; CDR3aa: CAISDGQNSGNTIYF
v_gene: TRBV27; j_gene: TRBJ1-2; CDR3aa: CASSRRDMGLNSYGYTF
v_gene: TRBV27; j_gene: TRBJ1-6; CDR3aa: CASSFTGPYNSPLHF
v_gene: TRBV5-1; j_gene: TRBJ1-3; CDR3aa: CASSLADSRLGSGNTIYF
v_gene: TRBV6-1; j_gene: TRBJ1-2; CDR3aa: CASSESVTGIYGYTF
v_gene: TRBV9; j_gene: TRBJ2-2; CDR3aa: CASSVGGSPGELFF
v_gene: TRBV7-2; j_gene: TRBJ1-1; CDR3aa: CASSLAGQGSTEAFF
v_gene: TRBV19; j_gene: TRBJ2-1; CDR3aa: CASSNHPRQVSYNEQFF
v_gene: TRBV20-1; j_gene: TRBJ1-1; CDR3aa: CSAFTGSEAFF
v_gene: TRBV5-1; j_gene: TRBJ2-6; CDR3aa: CASSFGGTGANVLTF
v_gene: TRBV27; j_gene: TRBJ1-4; CDR3aa: CASSLQGGYNEKLFF
v_gene: TRBV6-1; j_gene: TRBJ2-5; CDR3aa: CASSPARETQYF
v_gene: TRBV6-5; j_gene: TRBJ1-2; CDR3aa: CASSYQGYGDGYTF
v_gene: TRBV15; j_gene: TRBJ1-1; CDR3aa: CATSNRGRDTEAFF
v_gene: TRBV9; j_gene: TRBJ2-1; CDR3aa: CASSVALSSYNEQFF
v_gene: TRBV12-5; j_gene: TRBJ2-7; CDR3aa: CASGLGLAGGYEQYF
v_gene: TRBV2; j_gene: TRBJ1-3; CDR3aa: CASRPLGGRVTGNTIYF
v_gene: TRBV6-6; j_gene: TRBJ2-7; CDR3aa: CASSPRAEGGTYEQYF
v_gene: TRBV11-3; j_gene: TRBJ1-1; CDR3aa: CASRGTVGEAFF
v_gene: TRBV6-5; j_gene: TRBJ1-2; CDR3aa: CASSYADGTYGYTF